This TCR beta chain stems from a study of shared clonotypes between healthy human individuals. Study information: Donor ages ranged 18 to 49 years: a couple of women, a few men. The plates for each donor numbered three CD4 naive, three CD4 memory, two CD8 naive and one CD8 memory. Findings and caveats of the study: A generally larger estimated richness was seen in naive subsets than in memory subsets.

On sorted subsets, replicate PCRs used approximately 190 ng DNA, or some 28,000 T cell genomes. The method was immunoSEQ multiplex PCR; TCRdb's version includes in-frame clones alone and lacks a portion of them. Here the sample spans roughly 760,000 clones, roughly 70% being singletons. This CDR3 contains 13 residues. Trimming left V 5 bases short and J 0 bases short, with 7 bases between. Germline V gene sequence: CDR1 MNHNY, CDR2 SVGAGI (reference sequence). On this clone: No antigen is known for it.

This rearrangement joins TRBV6-6 to TRBJ1-1; D is unresolved. Sequencing used memory CD4+ T cells sorted from blood. Sample subset: CD45RA-negative fraction. The sequence derives from a woman younger than 45 in good health. The CDR3 nucleotides read TGTGCCAGCAGTAACCCGATGAACACTGAAGCTTTCTTT. Encoded protein: CASSNPMNTEAFF.